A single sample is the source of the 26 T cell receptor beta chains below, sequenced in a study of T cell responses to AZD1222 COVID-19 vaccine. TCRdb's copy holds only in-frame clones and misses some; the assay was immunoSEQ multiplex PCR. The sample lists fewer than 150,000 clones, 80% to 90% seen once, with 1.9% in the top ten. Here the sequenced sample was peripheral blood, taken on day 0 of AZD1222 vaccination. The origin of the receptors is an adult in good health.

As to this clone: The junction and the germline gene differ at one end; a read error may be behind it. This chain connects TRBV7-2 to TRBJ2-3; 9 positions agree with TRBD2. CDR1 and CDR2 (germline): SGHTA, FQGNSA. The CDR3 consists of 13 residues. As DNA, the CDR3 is TGTGCCAGCAACTTAGCGGGGGCAGATACGCAGTATTTT. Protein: CASNLAGADTQYF.

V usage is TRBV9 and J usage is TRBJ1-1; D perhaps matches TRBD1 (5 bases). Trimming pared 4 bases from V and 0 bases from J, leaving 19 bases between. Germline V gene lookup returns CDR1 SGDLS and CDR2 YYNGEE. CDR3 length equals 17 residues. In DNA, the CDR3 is TGTGCCAGCAGCCCCCAGATTTGGGGGATAATGAACACTGAAGCTTTCTTT. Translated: CASSPQIWGIMNTEAFF.

The CDR3 region is CASSSTRGGTEAFF. CDR3 nucleotide sequence: TGCGCCAGCAGCTCAACACGAGGGGGGACTGAAGCTTTCTTT. V is TRBV5-1 and J is TRBJ1-1; D may be TRBD1 (6 bases). Germline CDR1 is SGHRS and CDR2 is YFSETQ. The CDR3 covers 14 residues. With 3 bases removed from V and 5 bases from J, the gap between germline ends came to 14 bases. The full variable domain, its missing parts supplied by reference TRBV5-1 and TRBJ1-1, is KAGVTQTPRYLIKTRGQQVTLSCSPISGHRSVSWYQQTPGQGLQFLFEYFSETQRNKGNFPGRFSGRQFSNSRSEMNVSTLELGDSALYLCASSSTRGGTEAFFGQGTRLTVV.

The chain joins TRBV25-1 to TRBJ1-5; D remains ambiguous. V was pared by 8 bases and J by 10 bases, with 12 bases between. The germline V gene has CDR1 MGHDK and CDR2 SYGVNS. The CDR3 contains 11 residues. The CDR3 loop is CASGYDVPQHF. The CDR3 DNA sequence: TGTGCCAGCGGCTATGACGTTCCCCAGCATTTT. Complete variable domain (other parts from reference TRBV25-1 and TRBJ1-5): EADIYQTPRYLVIGTGKKITLECSQTMGHDKMYWYQQDPGMELHLIHYSYGVNSTEKGDLSSESTVSRIRTEHFPLTLESARPSHTSQYLCASGYDVPQHFGDGTRLSIL.

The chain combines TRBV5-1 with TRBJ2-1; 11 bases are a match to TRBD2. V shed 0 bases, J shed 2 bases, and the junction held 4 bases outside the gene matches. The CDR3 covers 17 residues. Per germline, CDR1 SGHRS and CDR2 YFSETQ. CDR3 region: CASSLELAGDPYNEQFF. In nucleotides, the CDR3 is TGCGCCAGCAGCTTGGAACTAGCGGGAGACCCCTACAATGAGCAGTTCTTC. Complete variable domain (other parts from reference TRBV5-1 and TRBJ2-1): KAGVTQTPRYLIKTRGQQVTLSCSPISGHRSVSWYQQTPGQGLQFLFEYFSETQRNKGNFPGRFSGRQFSNSRSEMNVSTLELGDSALYLCASSLELAGDPYNEQFFGPGTRLTVL.

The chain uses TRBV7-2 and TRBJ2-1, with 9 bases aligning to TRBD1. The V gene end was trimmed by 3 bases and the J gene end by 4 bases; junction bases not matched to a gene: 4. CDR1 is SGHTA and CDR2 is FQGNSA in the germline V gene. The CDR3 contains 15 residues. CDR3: CASSFLDRGYNEQFF. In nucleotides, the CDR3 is TGTGCCAGCAGCTTTCTAGACAGGGGGTACAATGAGCAGTTCTTC.

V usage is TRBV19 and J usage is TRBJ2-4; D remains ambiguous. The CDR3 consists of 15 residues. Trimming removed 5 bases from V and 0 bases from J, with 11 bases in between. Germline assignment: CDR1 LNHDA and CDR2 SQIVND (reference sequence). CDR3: CASSFVGLAKNIQYF. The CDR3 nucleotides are TGTGCCAGTAGTTTTGTGGGCTTAGCCAAAAACATTCAGTACTTC. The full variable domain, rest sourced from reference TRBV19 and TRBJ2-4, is DGGITQSPKYLFRKEGQNVTLSCEQNLNHDAMYWYRQDPGQGLRLIYYSQIVNDFQKGDIAEGYSVSREKKESFPLTVTSAQKNPTAFYLCASSFVGLAKNIQYFGAGTRLSVL.

The CDR3 is CASSLGSGARNTIYF. CDR3 DNA: TGTGCCAGCAGCTTAGGTTCAGGGGCTCGGAACACCATATATTTT. The chain is built from TRBV7-6 and TRBJ1-3, with D perhaps matching TRBD1 (6 bases). Trimming removed 1 base at V and 7 bases at J, with 14 bases between. The CDR3 runs to 15 residues. CDR1 and CDR2 (germline): SGHVS, FNYEAQ. The full variable domain, rest sourced from reference TRBV7-6 and TRBJ1-3, is GAGVSQSPRYKVTKRGQDVALRCDPISGHVSLYWYRQALGQGPEFLTYFNYEAQQDKSGLPNDRFSAERPEGSISTLTIQRTEQRDSAMYRCASSLGSGARNTIYFGEGSWLTVV.

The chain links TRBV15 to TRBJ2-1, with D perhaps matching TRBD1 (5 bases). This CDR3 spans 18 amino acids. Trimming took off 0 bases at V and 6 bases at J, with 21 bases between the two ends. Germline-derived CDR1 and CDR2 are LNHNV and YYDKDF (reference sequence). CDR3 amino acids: CATSRDGARTMRSNEQFF. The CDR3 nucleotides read TGTGCCACCAGCAGAGATGGGGCTAGGACCATGAGGAGCAATGAGCAGTTCTTC.

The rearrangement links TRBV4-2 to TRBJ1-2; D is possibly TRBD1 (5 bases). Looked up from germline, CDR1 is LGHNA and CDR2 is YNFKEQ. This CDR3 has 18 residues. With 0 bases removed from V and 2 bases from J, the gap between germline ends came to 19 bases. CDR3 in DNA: TGTGCCAGCAGCCAAGATTATGCGGGACCTAAGGGGAACTATGGCTACACCTTC. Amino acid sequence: CASSQDYAGPKGNYGYTF.

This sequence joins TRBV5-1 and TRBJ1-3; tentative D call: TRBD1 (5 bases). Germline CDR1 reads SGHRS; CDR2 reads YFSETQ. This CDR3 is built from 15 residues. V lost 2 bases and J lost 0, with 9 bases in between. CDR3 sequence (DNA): TGCGCCAGCAGCTTAGTACAGGCCTCTGGAAACACCATATATTTT. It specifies CASSLVQASGNTIYF.

In DNA form, the CDR3 reads TGTGCCAGCAGCTTCGGGGGTGGGTACTACAATGAGCAGTTCTTC. Translating gives CASSFGGGYYNEQFF. The chain recombines TRBV7-2 with TRBJ2-1; a possible D gene is TRBD2 (6 bases). From germline, CDR1 is SGHTA and CDR2 FQGNSA. The CDR3 covers 15 residues. V was shortened by 3 bases and J by 3 bases, with 12 bases between the two germline ends.

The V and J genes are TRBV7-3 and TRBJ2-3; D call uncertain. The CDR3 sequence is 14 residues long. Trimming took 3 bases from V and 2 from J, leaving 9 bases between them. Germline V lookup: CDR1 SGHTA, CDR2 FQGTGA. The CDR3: CASSLGFLTDTQYF. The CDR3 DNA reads TGTGCCAGCAGCTTGGGTTTTCTCACAGATACGCAGTATTTT.

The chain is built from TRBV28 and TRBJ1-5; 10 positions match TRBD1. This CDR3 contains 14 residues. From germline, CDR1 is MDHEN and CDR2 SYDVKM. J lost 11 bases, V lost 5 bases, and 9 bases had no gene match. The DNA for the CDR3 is TGTGCCAGCAGTCGGGACAGGGGCAGCGTGGCCCAGCATTTT. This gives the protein CASSRDRGSVAQHF.

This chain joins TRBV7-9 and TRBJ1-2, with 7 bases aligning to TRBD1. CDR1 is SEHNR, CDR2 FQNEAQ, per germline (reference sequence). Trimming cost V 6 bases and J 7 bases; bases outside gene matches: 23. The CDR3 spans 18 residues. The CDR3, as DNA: TGTGCCAGCAGTAGGAGGGCAGGGGGTCTGGCCCTTGGCCGTGGCTACACCTTC. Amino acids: CASSRRAGGLALGRGYTF. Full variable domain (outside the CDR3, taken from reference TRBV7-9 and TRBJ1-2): DTGVSQNPRHKITKRGQNVTFRCDPISEHNRLYWYRQTLGQGPEFLTYFQNEAQLEKSRLLSDRFSAERPKGSFSTLEIQRTEQGDSAMYLCASSRRAGGLALGRGYTFGSGTRLTVV.

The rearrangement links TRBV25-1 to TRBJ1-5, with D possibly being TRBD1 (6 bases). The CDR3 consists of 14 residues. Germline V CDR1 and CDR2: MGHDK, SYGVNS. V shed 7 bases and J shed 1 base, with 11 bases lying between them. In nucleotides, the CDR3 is TGTGCCAGCAAGGGGGGTGGCAGCAATCAGCCCCAGCATTTT. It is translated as CASKGGGSNQPQHF.

CDR3 DNA sequence: TGTGCCAGCAGCGTAGGACTAGCGGGCGGGGAGCTGTTTTTT. It codes for CASSVGLAGGELFF. The chain carries TRBV9 and TRBJ2-2, with TRBD2 matching over 10 bases. Germline V CDR1 and CDR2: SGDLS, YYNGEE. This CDR3 region has 14 residues. The trim removed 0 bases at V and 7 bases at J, leaving 0 bases unmatched.

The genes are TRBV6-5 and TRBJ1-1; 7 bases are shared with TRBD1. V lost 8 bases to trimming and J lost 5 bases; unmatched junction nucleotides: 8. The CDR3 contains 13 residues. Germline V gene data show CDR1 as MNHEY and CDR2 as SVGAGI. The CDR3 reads CASQDTTGTEAFF. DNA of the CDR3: TGTGCCAGCCAGGATACGACAGGGACTGAAGCTTTCTTT.

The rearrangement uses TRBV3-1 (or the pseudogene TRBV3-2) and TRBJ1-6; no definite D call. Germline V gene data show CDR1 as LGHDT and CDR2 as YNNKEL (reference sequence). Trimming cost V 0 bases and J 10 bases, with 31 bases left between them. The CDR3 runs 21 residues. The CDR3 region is CASSQDRVMRPRAGRLSPLHF. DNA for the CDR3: TGTGCCAGCAGCCAAGATAGGGTGATGCGGCCCCGGGCGGGTCGGTTGTCACCCCTCCACTTT.

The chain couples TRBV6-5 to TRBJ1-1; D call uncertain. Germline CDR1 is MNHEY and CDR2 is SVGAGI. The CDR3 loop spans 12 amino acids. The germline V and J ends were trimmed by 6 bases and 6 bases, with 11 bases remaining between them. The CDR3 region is CASSGSSAEAFF. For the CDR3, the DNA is TGTGCCAGCAGCGGATCTAGCGCTGAAGCTTTCTTT.

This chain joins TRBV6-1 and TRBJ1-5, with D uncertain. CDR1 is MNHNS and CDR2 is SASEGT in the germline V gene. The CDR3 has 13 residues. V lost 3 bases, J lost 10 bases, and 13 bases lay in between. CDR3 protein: CASSDPVPGPQHF. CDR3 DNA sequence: TGTGCCAGCAGTGATCCAGTCCCCGGACCCCAGCATTTT.

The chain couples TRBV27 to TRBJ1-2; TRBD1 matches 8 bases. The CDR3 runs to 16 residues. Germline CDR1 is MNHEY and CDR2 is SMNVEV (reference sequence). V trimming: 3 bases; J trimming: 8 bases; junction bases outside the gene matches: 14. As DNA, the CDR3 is TGTGCCAGCAGTTTTACCCCCCCGGACAGGGAAGAAGGCTACACCTTC. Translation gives CASSFTPPDREEGYTF.

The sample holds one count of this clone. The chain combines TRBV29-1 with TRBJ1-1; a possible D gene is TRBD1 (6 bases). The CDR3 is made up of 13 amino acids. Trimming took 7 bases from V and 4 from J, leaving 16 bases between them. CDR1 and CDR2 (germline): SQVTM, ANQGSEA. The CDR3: CSGRGGEGTEAFF. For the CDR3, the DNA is TGCAGCGGAAGGGGGGGCGAGGGCACTGAAGCTTTCTTT.

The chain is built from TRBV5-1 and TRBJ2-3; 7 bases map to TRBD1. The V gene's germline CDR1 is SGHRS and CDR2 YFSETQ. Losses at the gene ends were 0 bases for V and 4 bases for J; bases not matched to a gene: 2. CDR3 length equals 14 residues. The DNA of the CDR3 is TGCGCCAGCAGCTTGGGTACAGGGGCAGATACGCAGTATTTT. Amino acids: CASSLGTGADTQYF.

The CDR3 sequence is CSAETGNTIYF. CDR3 nucleotides: TGCAGTGCAGAGACTGGAAACACCATATATTTT. J is TRBJ1-3 and V is TRBV20-1; D is unresolved. The CDR3 extends over 11 amino acids. Germline-derived CDR1 and CDR2 are DFQATT and SNEGSKA (reference sequence). V was clipped by 6 bases and J by 2 bases, with 5 bases between them.

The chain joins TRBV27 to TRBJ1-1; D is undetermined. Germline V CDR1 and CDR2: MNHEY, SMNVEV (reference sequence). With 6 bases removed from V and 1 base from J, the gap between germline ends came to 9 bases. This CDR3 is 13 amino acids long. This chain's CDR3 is CASSRFANTEAFF. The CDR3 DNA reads TGTGCCAGCAGCAGATTCGCGAACACTGAAGCTTTCTTT.